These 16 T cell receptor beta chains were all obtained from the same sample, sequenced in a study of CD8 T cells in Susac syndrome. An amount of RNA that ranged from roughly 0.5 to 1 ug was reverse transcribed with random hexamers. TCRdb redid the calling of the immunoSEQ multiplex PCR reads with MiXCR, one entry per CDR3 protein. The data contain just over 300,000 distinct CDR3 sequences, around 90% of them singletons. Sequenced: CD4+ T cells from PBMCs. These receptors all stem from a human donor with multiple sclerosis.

CDR3 protein: CAWSRQGQSEKLFF. For the CDR3, the DNA is TGTGCCTGGAGCAGACAGGGTCAGAGTGAAAAACTGTTTTTT. The chain combines TRBV30 with TRBJ1-4; 7 bases align to TRBD1. Germline loops: CDR1 GTSNPN, CDR2 SVGIG (reference sequence). There are 14 residues in the CDR3. Trimming took 3 bases from V and 7 from J; bases not matched to a gene: 8.

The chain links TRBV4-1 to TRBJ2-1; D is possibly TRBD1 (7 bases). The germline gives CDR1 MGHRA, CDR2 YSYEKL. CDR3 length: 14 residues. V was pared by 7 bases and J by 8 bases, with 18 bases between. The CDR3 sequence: CASKRAGGLDEQFF. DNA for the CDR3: TGCGCCAGCAAACGGGCAGGGGGGTTGGATGAGCAGTTCTTC.

The CDR3 sequence is CASSLRTGGSYEQYF. The CDR3 DNA sequence: TGTGCCAGCAGCTTAAGGACAGGGGGTTCTTACGAGCAGTACTTC. The rearrangement uses TRBV7-9 and TRBJ2-7; 10 bases fit TRBD1. The CDR3 runs to 15 residues. Germline CDR1 is SEHNR and CDR2 is FQNEAQ (reference sequence). Trimming cost V 2 bases and J 4 bases; bases outside gene matches: 5.

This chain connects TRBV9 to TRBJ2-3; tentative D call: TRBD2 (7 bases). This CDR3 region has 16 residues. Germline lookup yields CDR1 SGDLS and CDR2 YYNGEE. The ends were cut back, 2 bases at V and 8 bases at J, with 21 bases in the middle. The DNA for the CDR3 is TGTGCCAGCAGCGTCAGGGGAATGCTAGCGGAGGGTACGCAGTATTTT. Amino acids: CASSVRGMLAEGTQYF.

The CDR3: CASSLGAGAKNIQYF. The CDR3 nucleotides read TGCGCCAGCAGCTTGGGGGCAGGAGCCAAAAACATTCAGTACTTC. The V and J genes are TRBV5-1 and TRBJ2-4; D ambiguous. V lost 0 bases and J lost 0, with 7 bases in between. This CDR3 spans 15 amino acids. Germline V CDR1 and CDR2: SGHRS, YFSETQ.

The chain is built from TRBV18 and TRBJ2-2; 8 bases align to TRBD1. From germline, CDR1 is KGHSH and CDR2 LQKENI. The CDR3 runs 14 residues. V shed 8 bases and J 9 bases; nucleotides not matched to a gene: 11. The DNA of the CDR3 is TGTGCCAGCGCGACAGGGGTTGGTGCGAGGGAGCTGTTTTTT. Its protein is CASATGVGARELFF.

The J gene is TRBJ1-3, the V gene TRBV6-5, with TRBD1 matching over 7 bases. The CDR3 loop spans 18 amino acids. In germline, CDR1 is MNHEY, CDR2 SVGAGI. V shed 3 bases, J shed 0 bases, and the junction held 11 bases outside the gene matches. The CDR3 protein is CASSYRQGLLGSGNTIYF. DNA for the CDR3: TGTGCCAGCAGTTATCGACAGGGTCTTCTGGGCTCTGGAAACACCATATATTTT.

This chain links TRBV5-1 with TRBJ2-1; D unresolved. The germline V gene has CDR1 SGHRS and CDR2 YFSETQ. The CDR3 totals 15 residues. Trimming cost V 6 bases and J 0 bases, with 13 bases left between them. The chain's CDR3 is CASTPDVSSYNEQFF. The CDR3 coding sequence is TGCGCCAGCACGCCCGACGTGAGCTCCTACAATGAGCAGTTCTTC.

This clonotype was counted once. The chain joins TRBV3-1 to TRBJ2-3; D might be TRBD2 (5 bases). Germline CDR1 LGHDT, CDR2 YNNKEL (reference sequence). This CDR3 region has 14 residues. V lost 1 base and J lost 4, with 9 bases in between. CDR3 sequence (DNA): TGTGCCAGCAGCCAAGGACTAACCTCAGATACGCAGTATTTT. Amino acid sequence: CASSQGLTSDTQYF.

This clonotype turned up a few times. In nucleotides, the CDR3 is TGTGCCAGCAAGGGAACAGGGACTTCAGCTGAAGCTTTCTTT. It codes for CASKGTGTSAEAFF. This chain links TRBV7-9 with TRBJ1-1, with D possibly matching TRBD1 (6 bases). The V end lost 7 bases, the J end lost 6 bases, and 18 bases lay between the germline ends. The CDR3 length is 14 residues. Germline CDR1 is SEHNR and CDR2 is FQNEAQ (reference sequence).

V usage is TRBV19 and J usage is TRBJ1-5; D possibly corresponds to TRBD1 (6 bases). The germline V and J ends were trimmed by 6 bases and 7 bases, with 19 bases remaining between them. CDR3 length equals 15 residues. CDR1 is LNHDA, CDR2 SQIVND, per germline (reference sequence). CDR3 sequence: CASSAKGGGLQPQHF. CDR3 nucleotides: TGTGCCAGTAGCGCTAAGGGGGGGGGTTTGCAGCCCCAGCATTTT.

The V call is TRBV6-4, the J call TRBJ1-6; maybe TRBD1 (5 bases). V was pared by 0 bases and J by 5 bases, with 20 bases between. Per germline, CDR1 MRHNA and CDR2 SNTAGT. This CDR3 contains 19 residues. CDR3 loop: CASSDSIRTAGGDNSPLHF. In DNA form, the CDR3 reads TGTGCCAGCAGTGACTCGATTCGGACGGCGGGGGGGGATAATTCACCCCTCCACTTT.

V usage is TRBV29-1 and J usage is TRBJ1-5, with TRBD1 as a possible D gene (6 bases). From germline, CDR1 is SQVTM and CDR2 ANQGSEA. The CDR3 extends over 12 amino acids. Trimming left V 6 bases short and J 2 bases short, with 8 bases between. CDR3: CSVRQGNQPQHF. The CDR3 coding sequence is TGCAGCGTGAGACAGGGCAATCAGCCCCAGCATTTT. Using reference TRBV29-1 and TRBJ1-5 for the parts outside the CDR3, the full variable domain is SAVISQKPSRDICQRGTSLTIQCQVDSQVTMMFWYRQQPGQSLTLIATANQGSEATYESGFVIDKFPISRPNLTFSTLTVSNMSPEDSSIYLCSVRQGNQPQHFGDGTRLSIL.

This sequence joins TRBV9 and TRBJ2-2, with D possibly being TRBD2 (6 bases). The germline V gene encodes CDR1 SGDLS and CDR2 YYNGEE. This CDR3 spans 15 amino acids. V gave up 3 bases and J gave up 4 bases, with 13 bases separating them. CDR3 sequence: CASSGDAGGTGELFF. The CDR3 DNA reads TGTGCCAGCAGCGGGGACGCCGGGGGCACCGGGGAGCTGTTTTTT. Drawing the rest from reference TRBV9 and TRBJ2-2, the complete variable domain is DSGVTQTPKHLITATGQRVTLRCSPRSGDLSVYWYQQSLDQGLQFLIQYYNGEERAKGNILERFSAQQFPDLHSELNLSSLELGDSALYFCASSGDAGGTGELFFGEGSRLTVL.

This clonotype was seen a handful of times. The CDR3 DNA is TGTGCCAGCAGCCTAGAGCCAGGTTCCGAGCAGTACTTC. This sequence encodes CASSLEPGSEQYF. The J gene is TRBJ2-7, the V gene TRBV7-9; D gene uncertain. There are 13 residues in the CDR3. Trimming took 5 bases from V and 6 from J, leaving 14 bases between them. Germline CDR1 is SEHNR and CDR2 is FQNEAQ (reference sequence).

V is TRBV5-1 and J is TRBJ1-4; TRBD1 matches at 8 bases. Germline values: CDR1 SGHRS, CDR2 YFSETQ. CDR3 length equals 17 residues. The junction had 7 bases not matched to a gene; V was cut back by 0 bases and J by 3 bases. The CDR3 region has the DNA TGCGCCAGCAGCTTGGGCTACGGACAGGGAGCTAATGAAAAACTGTTTTTT. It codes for CASSLGYGQGANEKLFF.